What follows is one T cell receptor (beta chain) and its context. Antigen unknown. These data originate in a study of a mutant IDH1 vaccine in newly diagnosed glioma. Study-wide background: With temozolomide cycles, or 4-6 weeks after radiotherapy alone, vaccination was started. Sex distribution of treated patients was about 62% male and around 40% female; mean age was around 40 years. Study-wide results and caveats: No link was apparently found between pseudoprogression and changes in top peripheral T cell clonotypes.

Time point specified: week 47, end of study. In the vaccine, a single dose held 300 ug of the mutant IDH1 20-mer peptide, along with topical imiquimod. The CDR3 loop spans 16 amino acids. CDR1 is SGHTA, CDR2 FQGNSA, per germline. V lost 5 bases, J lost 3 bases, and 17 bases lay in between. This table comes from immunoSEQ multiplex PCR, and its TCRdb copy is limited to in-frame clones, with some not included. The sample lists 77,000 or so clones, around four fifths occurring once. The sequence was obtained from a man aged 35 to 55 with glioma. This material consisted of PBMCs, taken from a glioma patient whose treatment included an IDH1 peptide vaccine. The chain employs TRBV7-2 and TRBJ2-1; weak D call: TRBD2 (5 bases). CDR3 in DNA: TGTGCCAGCAGCCGAGGACGGGGTGGGGTCTACAATGAGCAGTTCTTC. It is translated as CASSRGRGGVYNEQFF.